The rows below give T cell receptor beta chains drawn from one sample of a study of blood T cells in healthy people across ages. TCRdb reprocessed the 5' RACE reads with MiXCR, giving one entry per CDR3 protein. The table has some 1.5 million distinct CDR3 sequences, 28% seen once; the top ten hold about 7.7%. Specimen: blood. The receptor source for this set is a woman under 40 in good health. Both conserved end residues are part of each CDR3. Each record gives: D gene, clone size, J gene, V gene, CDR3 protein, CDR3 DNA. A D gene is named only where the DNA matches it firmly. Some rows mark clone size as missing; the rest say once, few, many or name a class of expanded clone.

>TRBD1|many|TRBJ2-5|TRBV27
CASSNRIDREETQYF
TGTGCCAGCAGTAACCGTATAGACAGGGAAGAGACCCAGTACTTC
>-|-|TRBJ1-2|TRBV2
CASARDGASYGYTF
TGTGCCAGCGCCCGGGACGGGGCATCCTATGGCTACACCTTC
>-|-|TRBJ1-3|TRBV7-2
CASSLVGLTSTIYF
TGTGCCAGCAGCTTAGTTGGGCTTACAAGCACCATATATTTT
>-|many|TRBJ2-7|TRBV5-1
CASSLRDGTFRQYF
TGCGCCAGCAGCCTCCGGGACGGGACGTTTCGGCAGTACTTC
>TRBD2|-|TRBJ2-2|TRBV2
CASKQLAGEYTGELFF
TGTGCCAGCAAACAACTAGCGGGAGAATACACCGGGGAGCTGTTTTTT
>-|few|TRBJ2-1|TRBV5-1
CASSDRGDFYNEQFF
TGCGCCAGCAGCGATAGAGGTGATTTCTACAATGAGCAGTTCTTC
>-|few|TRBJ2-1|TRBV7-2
CASNLDKRPTEQFF
TGTGCCAGCAACTTAGACAAAAGGCCCACGGAGCAGTTCTTC
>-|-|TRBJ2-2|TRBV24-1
CATSEEGRELFF
TGTGCCACCAGTGAGGAGGGGCGGGAGCTGTTTTTT
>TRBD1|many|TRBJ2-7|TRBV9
CASSVGQGHVYEQYF
TGTGCCAGCAGCGTAGGACAGGGACATGTCTACGAGCAGTACTTC
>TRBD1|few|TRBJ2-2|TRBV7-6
CASSMGQGANTGELFF
TGTGCCAGCAGCATGGGACAGGGGGCGAACACCGGGGAGCTGTTTTTT
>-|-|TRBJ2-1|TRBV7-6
CASSLDGRGDYNEQFF
TGTGCCAGCAGCTTAGATGGCAGGGGGGACTACAATGAGCAGTTCTTC
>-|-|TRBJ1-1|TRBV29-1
CSVGRVLDTEAFF
TGCAGCGTTGGCAGGGTGTTGGACACTGAAGCTTTCTTT
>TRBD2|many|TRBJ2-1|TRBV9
CASSVAGTSGSGEQFF
TGTGCCAGCAGCGTCGCCGGGACTAGCGGGAGCGGTGAGCAGTTCTTC
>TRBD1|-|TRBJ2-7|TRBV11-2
CASSFRDSDNEQYF
TGTGCCAGCAGCTTCCGGGACAGCGACAATGAGCAGTACTTC
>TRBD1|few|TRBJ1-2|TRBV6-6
CASSYGTASGHTF
TGTGCCAGCAGTTACGGGACAGCCTCCGGGCACACCTTC
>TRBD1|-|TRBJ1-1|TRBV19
CASSTGGAEAFF
TGTGCCAGTAGTACAGGGGGGGCTGAAGCTTTCTTT
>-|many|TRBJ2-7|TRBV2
CASNRGQYEQYF
TGTGCCAGCAATAGGGGCCAGTACGAGCAGTACTTC
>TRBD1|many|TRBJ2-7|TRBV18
CASSLGTAEAYEQYF
TGTGCCAGCTCACTCGGGACAGCCGAAGCCTACGAGCAGTACTTC
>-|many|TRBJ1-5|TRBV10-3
CATRGPNQPQHF
TGTGCCACCCGGGGGCCGAATCAGCCCCAGCATTTT
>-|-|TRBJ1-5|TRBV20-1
CSASGDLNQLQHF
TGCAGTGCTAGCGGGGACCTCAATCAGCTCCAGCATTTT
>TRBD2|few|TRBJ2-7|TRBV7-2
CASSPAVAAGGQPYEQYF
TGTGCCAGCAGCCCAGCCGTAGCAGCGGGAGGCCAACCCTACGAGCAGTACTTC
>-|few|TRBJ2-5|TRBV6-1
CASSEIPRTQYF
TGTGCCAGCAGTGAAATCCCCCGGACCCAGTACTTC
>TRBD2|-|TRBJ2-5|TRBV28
CASSLAERLADKETQYF
TGTGCCAGCAGTTTAGCAGAACGACTAGCGGATAAAGAGACCCAGTACTTC